A single sample is the source of the 18 T cell receptor beta chains below, sequenced in a study of T cells in Graves' hyperthyroidism and ophthalmopathy. Amplification of TCR beta CDR3 regions used RNA as the template. A set of HTBI primers served as the primers for a first-round RT-PCR of the TCR CDR3. TCRdb fed the multiplex PCR reads into MiXCR, producing one record per CDR3 protein. The sample lists around 390,000 distinct CDR3 sequences; roughly 14% were seen once. The specimen was blood. The receptors were gathered from a woman aged 25-40 years with Graves' ophthalmopathy.

In its sample, this clonotype was seen many times. V usage is TRBV7-8 and J usage is TRBJ1-5, with unresolved D. Germline values: CDR1 SGHVS, CDR2 FQNEAQ. The CDR3 has 16 residues. V shed 0 bases and J shed 3 bases, with 12 bases lying between them. CDR3 sequence: CASSLAAQSLNQPQHF. The DNA for the CDR3 is TGTGCCAGCAGCTTAGCCGCTCAGAGCCTCAATCAGCCCCAGCATTTT.

This clonotype was counted many times. The chain has TRBV2 and TRBJ1-1; tentatively, D is TRBD1 (5 bases). The CDR3 contains 12 residues. Looked up from germline, CDR1 is SNHLY and CDR2 is FYNNEI. Trimming left V 2 bases short and J 11 bases short, with 12 bases between. The chain's CDR3 is CASSEYGQRAFF. The CDR3 DNA is TGTGCCAGCAGTGAATACGGACAAAGGGCTTTCTTT.

This clonotype has a count of ten or more. Compared with germline, one end of the junction differs, possibly owing to a read error. The chain carries TRBV29-1 and TRBJ2-5; TRBD1 might be the D (5 bases). The CDR3 is 14 amino acids. Germline values: CDR1 SQVTM, CDR2 ANQGSEA. The CDR3 DNA reads as TGCAGCGTTGAAGTTATCGGACACCAAAAGACCCAGTACTTC. Translation gives CSVEVIGHQKTQYF.

This clonotype has a handful of counts. The V call is TRBV5-6, the J call TRBJ1-3; D gene uncertain. This CDR3 spans 14 amino acids. Looked up from germline, CDR1 is SGHDT and CDR2 is YYEEEE. The V end was cut by 7 bases, the J end by 0 bases, with 11 bases between. The CDR3 loop is CASDFWNSGNTIYF. CDR3 nucleotides: TGTGCCAGCGATTTTTGGAACTCTGGAAACACCATATATTTT.

The sample holds many counts of this clonotype. This chain links TRBV28 with TRBJ2-2, with 9 positions matching TRBD1. Looked up from germline, CDR1 is MDHEN and CDR2 is SYDVKM. The CDR3 sequence is 16 residues long. V dropped 3 bases and J dropped 1; count of bases not matched to a gene: 3. The CDR3 reads CASSFNRGLNTGELFF. CDR3 DNA sequence: TGTGCCAGCAGTTTCAACAGGGGGCTGAACACCGGGGAGCTGTTTTTT.

This clonotype has only a few counts. The chain couples TRBV6-2 or TRBV6-3 to TRBJ1-1; 9 bases are a match to TRBD1. J gave up 4 bases and V 5 bases, and 2 bases lay outside the gene matches. Germline V gene lookup returns CDR1 MNHEY and CDR2 SVGEGT. This CDR3 spans 13 amino acids. In DNA form, the CDR3 reads TGTGCCAGCAGTGACAGGGGGGGCACTGAAGCTTTCTTT. Protein product: CASSDRGGTEAFF.

This clonotype was detected ten times or more. J is TRBJ2-6 and V is TRBV19; no clear D. The V and J ends lost 9 bases and 0 bases respectively, with 15 bases between them. CDR1 and CDR2 from the germline V gene are LNHDA and SQIVND (reference sequence). The CDR3 spans 16 residues. CDR3 DNA sequence: TGTGCCAGCAATCCCGGACGGACCTCTGGGGCCAACGTCCTGACTTTC. It translates to CASNPGRTSGANVLTF.

This clonotype has just a few counts. The CDR3 loop reads CASRLPGAIVYGYTF. DNA for the CDR3: TGTGCCAGCAGACTACCGGGGGCAATAGTATATGGCTACACCTTC. V usage is TRBV28 and J usage is TRBJ1-2, with D tentatively TRBD1 (6 bases). The V end was cut by 6 bases, the J end by 5 bases, with 19 bases between. The CDR3 loop spans 15 amino acids. Germline V lookup: CDR1 MDHEN, CDR2 SYDVKM.

This clonotype was detected ten times or more. The chain is built from TRBV29-1 and TRBJ2-2, with a weak D call TRBD1 (5 bases). Per germline, CDR1 SQVTM and CDR2 ANQGSEA. The CDR3 is 13 amino acids. Trimming cost V 4 bases and J 0 bases, with 6 bases left between them. CDR3 protein: CSVARANTGELFF. The DNA for the CDR3 is TGCAGCGTTGCCAGGGCGAACACCGGGGAGCTGTTTTTT.

The chain has TRBV12-3 or TRBV12-4 and TRBJ1-1; 10 bases map to TRBD1. The CDR3 totals 15 residues. The V gene end was trimmed by 4 bases and the J gene end by 4 bases; junction bases not matched to a gene: 6. As DNA, the CDR3 is TGTGCCAGCAGTTCCTGGACAGGGGGAAGCACTGAAGCTTTCTTT. Protein: CASSSWTGGSTEAFF.

In nucleotides, the CDR3 is TGTGCCAGCAGTTTTAGAGTTGGAAAACTGTTTTTT. Translation: CASSFRVGKLFF. V is TRBV12-3 or TRBV12-4 and J is TRBJ1-4; D is ambiguous. Between the trimmed V and J ends, which lost 3 bases and 10 bases, there was a span of 9 bases. The CDR3 is 12 residues long.

This clonotype occurred many times. The V and J genes are TRBV29-1 and TRBJ1-1; D possibly corresponds to TRBD1 (6 bases). V was cut by 3 bases and J by 3 bases, with 8 bases left in between. The CDR3 totals 12 residues. Germline V lookup: CDR1 SQVTM, CDR2 ANQGSEA. DNA for the CDR3: TGCAGCGTTGACCAGGGGTACACTGAAGCTTTCTTT. It yields the protein CSVDQGYTEAFF.

This clonotype was counted at least ten times. V is TRBV7-2 and J is TRBJ2-5; D is uncertain. V gave up 8 bases and J gave up 5 bases, with 9 bases separating them. The CDR3 loop spans 11 amino acids. The germline gives CDR1 SGHTA, CDR2 FQGNSA. For the CDR3, the DNA is TGTGCCAGCTCACTGACGGAGACCCAGTACTTC. Protein sequence: CASSLTETQYF. Full variable domain (outside the CDR3, taken from reference TRBV7-2 and TRBJ2-5): GAGVSQSPSNKVTEKGKDVELRCDPISGHTALYWYRQSLGQGLEFLIYFQGNSAPDKSGLPSDRFSAERTGGSVSTLTIQRTQQEDSAVYLCASSLTETQYFGPGTRLLVL.

There are many counts of this clonotype. The chain recombines TRBV11-2 with TRBJ2-5, with D perhaps TRBD2 (6 bases). V dropped 5 bases and J dropped 4 bases, with 14 bases sitting between them. The CDR3 totals 14 residues. Germline CDR1 is SGHAT and CDR2 is FQNNGV. The CDR3 DNA follows: TGTGCCAGCAGCGTAGGCCCGGGACTAGAGACCCAGTACTTC. Translating it yields CASSVGPGLETQYF.

The J gene is TRBJ2-3, the V gene TRBV19; no reliable D call. From germline, CDR1 is LNHDA and CDR2 SQIVND (reference sequence). The CDR3 has 14 residues. V was clipped by 3 bases and J by 4 bases, with 11 bases between them. The CDR3 DNA follows: TGTGCCAGTAGTATCCTCAGCCATGCAGATACGCAGTATTTT. This encodes CASSILSHADTQYF.

There are many counts of this clonotype. The chain is built from TRBV12-3 or TRBV12-4 and TRBJ1-2, with D possibly matching TRBD1 (6 bases). There are 16 residues in the CDR3. V was cut by 1 base and J by 4 bases, with 16 bases left in between. CDR3: CASSLVRGASSYGYTF. The DNA for the CDR3 is TGTGCCAGCAGTTTAGTCCGGGGGGCATCCTCCTATGGCTACACCTTC.

This clonotype was recorded at least ten times. The chain employs TRBV6-1 and TRBJ2-3; 7 bases line up with TRBD1. Germline V gene sequence: CDR1 MNHNS, CDR2 SASEGT. CDR3 size: 16 residues. V shed 5 bases, J shed 2 bases, and the junction held 10 bases outside the gene matches. The CDR3 sequence: CASSQPTTGNTDTQYF. In DNA, the CDR3 is TGTGCCAGCAGTCAACCTACGACAGGGAACACAGATACGCAGTATTTT.

This clonotype has at least ten counts. The J gene is TRBJ2-3, the V gene TRBV28; possible D gene TRBD1, 5 bases. Trimming removed 3 bases from V and 3 bases from J, with 13 bases in between. Germline assignment: CDR1 MDHEN and CDR2 SYDVKM. There are 15 residues in the CDR3. DNA of the CDR3: TGTGCCAGCAGTTTTGTCGTTGGGGCGACAGATACGCAGTATTTT. Amino acids: CASSFVVGATDTQYF. Together with reference TRBV28 and TRBJ2-3, the CDR3 gives the full variable domain: DVKVTQSSRYLVKRTGEKVFLECVQDMDHENMFWYRQDPGLGLRLIYFSYDVKMKEKGDIPEGYSVSREKKERFSLILESASTNQTSMYLCASSFVVGATDTQYFGPGTRLTVL.